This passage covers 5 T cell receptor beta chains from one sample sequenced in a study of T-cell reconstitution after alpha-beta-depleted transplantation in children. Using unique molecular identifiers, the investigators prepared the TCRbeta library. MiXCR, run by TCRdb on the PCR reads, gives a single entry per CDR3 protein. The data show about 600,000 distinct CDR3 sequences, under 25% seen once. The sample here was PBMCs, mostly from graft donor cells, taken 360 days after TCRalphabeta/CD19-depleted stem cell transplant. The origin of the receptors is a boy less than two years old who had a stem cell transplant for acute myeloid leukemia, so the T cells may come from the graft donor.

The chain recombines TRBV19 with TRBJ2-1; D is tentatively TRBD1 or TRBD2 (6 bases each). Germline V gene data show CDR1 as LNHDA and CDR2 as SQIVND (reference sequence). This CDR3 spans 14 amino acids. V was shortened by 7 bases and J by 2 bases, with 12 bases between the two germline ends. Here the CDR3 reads CASNQGRTYNEQFF. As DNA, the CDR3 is TGTGCCAGTAACCAGGGGAGGACCTACAATGAGCAGTTCTTC.

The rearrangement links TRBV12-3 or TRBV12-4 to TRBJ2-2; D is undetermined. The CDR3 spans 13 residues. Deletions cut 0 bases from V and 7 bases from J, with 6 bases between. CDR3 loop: CASSLAKIGELFF. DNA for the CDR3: TGTGCCAGCAGTTTAGCCAAAATCGGGGAGCTGTTTTTT.

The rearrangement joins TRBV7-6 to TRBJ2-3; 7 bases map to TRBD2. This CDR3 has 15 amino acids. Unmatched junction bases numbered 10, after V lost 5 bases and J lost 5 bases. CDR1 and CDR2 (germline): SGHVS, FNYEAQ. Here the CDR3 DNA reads TGTGCCAGCAGCCCCCCGCCCAGGGAGGGAGATACGCAGTATTTT. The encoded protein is CASSPPPREGDTQYF.

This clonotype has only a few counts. The CDR3 region is CSARDRRGRDEQYV. For the CDR3, the DNA is TGCAGTGCTAGAGATCGGAGGGGACGGGACGAGCAGTACGTC. The chain combines TRBV20-1 with TRBJ2-7; weak D call: TRBD2 (6 bases). Deletions cut 0 bases from V and 5 bases from J, with 14 bases between. Germline V lookup: CDR1 DFQATT, CDR2 SNEGSKA (reference sequence). This CDR3 contains 14 residues.

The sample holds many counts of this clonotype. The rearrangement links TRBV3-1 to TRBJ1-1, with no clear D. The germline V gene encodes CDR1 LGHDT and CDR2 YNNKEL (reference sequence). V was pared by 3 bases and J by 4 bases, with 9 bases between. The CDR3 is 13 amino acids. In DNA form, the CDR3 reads TGTGCCAGCAGCCATAGGAGAAGCACTGAAGCTTTCTTT. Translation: CASSHRRSTEAFF. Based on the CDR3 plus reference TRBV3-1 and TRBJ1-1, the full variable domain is DTAVSQTPKYLVTQMGNDKSIKCEQNLGHDTMYWYKQDSKKFLKIMFSYNNKELIINETVPNRFSPKSPDKAHLNLHINSLELGDSAVYFCASSHRRSTEAFFGQGTRLTVV.